The entry that follows covers one T cell receptor (beta chain) sequence. The target antigen is unknown. This sample was included in a study of T cell responses to AZD1222 COVID-19 vaccine. General study points: Spike-specific TCR breadth rose after two AZD1222 doses, and depth rose as well.

The CDR3 runs to 16 residues. The germline V gene has CDR1 SGHRS and CDR2 YFSETQ. With 3 bases clipped from V and 5 bases from J, the junction kept 11 bases outside the gene matches. Assay: immunoSEQ multiplex PCR; the TCRdb copy retains only in-frame clones and omits some. The sample yields more than 150,000 clones, 85% to 90% seen once. The J gene is TRBJ2-5, the V gene TRBV5-1; 9 nucleotides match TRBD1. The material was peripheral blood, obtained on day 0 of AZD1222 vaccination. This receptor was obtained from an adult in good health. This CDR3 reads CASSWRPGTGSETQYF. The CDR3, as DNA: TGCGCCAGCAGCTGGCGGCCCGGGACAGGGAGCGAGACCCAGTACTTC. The complete variable domain, with remaining parts taken from reference TRBV5-1 and TRBJ2-5, reads KAGVTQTPRYLIKTRGQQVTLSCSPISGHRSVSWYQQTPGQGLQFLFEYFSETQRNKGNFPGRFSGRQFSNSRSEMNVSTLELGDSALYLCASSWRPGTGSETQYFGPGTRLLVL.